This T cell receptor beta chain was documented in a study of cytomegalovirus exposure and HLA in healthy donors. Germline CDR1 and CDR2: KGHSH and LQKENI. This CDR3 comprises 13 residues. V was cut by 4 bases and J by 2 bases, with 6 bases left in between. Vbeta (60) and Jbeta (13) primers were used in the PCR. Under the authors' procedure: Unique TCR beta chains numbered approximately 80 million in a later analysis, with roughly 11 million shared. Assay used: immunoSEQ multiplex PCR; TCRdb lists only in-frame clones, some missing. For V, J and clone size, that table is used; D and trimming come from the DNA. This table holds some 150,000 clones, more than 75% found once. Remarks on this clone: This specimen includes other DNA sequences encoding the same CDR3.

V and J are TRBV18 and TRBJ1-5; D is unresolved. Sequencing was performed on PBMCs. This receptor was taken from a woman aged 30 to 39 in good health and CMV-seronegative. The CDR3 region is CASSRQGNQPQHF. The CDR3 bases are TGTGCCAGCTCACGGCAGGGCAATCAGCCCCAGCATTTT.